This T cell receptor beta chain stems from a study of identical twins. General study results and limits: Weaker excess twin sharing was observed in beta out-of-frame sequences. Findings came from cross-sectional statistics, without long-term follow-up of donors. Abundant beta clonotypes from cord blood had fewer insertions, unlike memory repertoires, which showed none.

Every sampled donor was Caucasian and healthy. This clonotype was found many times. The antigen is not known. From the 5' RACE reads, TCRdb called clonotypes with MiXCR, one entry per CDR3 protein. The data hold 280,000 or so distinct CDR3 sequences, with 6.5% to 9.5% observed a single time. Germline V gene sequence: CDR1 MGHRA, CDR2 YSYEKL. The CDR3 is made up of 13 amino acids. Trimming took off 6 bases at V and 5 bases at J, with 13 bases between the two ends. These same records also appear under a second study, on yellow fever vaccine responses in identical twins.

This receptor was identified in a woman aged 18-35 years in good health. Material for sequencing was memory (CD45RO+) T cells sorted from blood. The J gene is TRBJ2-5, the V gene TRBV4-1; D call uncertain. The CDR3 DNA follows: TGCGCCAGCAGTGGCCGGAGTAGGGAGACCCAGTACTTC. Translated, it gives CASSGRSRETQYF.